These 21 T cell receptor beta chains originate from one sample sequenced in a study of control samples from healthy donors and cancer patients. Using immunoSEQ multiplex PCR, the repertoire was profiled, and TCRdb retains in-frame clones only, with some absent. Counted here are about 130,000 clones, 80% to 95% occurring once; the ten biggest clones make up around 2.5%. Sequenced sample: blood. The receptors shown here come from a man younger than 35 in good health.

The chain is built from TRBV2 and TRBJ2-7; D gene unclear. The CDR3 contains 13 residues. Germline-derived CDR1 and CDR2 are SNHLY and FYNNEI. With 4 bases removed from V and 6 bases from J, the gap between germline ends came to 13 bases. The DNA of the CDR3 is TGTGCCAGCAGTGGGGATCCGGGCAGCGAGCAGTACGTC. This codes for CASSGDPGSEQYV.

V gene TRBV30 combines with J gene TRBJ1-1; D uncertain. Trimming shortened V by 5 bases and J by 0 bases, and 7 bases separated the two germline ends. Germline values: CDR1 GTSNPN, CDR2 SVGIG (reference sequence). The CDR3 length is 12 residues. CDR3: CAWAQMNTEAFF. CDR3 DNA: TGTGCCTGGGCACAGATGAACACTGAAGCTTTCTTT.

V gene TRBV30 combines with J gene TRBJ2-5; D is possibly TRBD1 (6 bases). The V gene lost 3 bases and the J gene lost 5 bases, with 13 bases spanning the gap. Germline loops: CDR1 GTSNPN, CDR2 SVGIG (reference sequence). This CDR3 comprises 13 residues. CDR3 residues: CAWRQGQSETQYF. The CDR3 region has the DNA TGTGCCTGGAGGCAGGGACAATCCGAGACCCAGTACTTC.

This clone was seen more than once but under ten times. The chain couples TRBV11-3 to TRBJ2-1; maybe TRBD1 (5 bases). CDR3 length equals 13 residues. Per germline, CDR1 SGHNT and CDR2 YENEEA. Trimming removed 6 bases at V and 4 bases at J, with 10 bases between. The CDR3 here is CASRQVNYNEQFF. DNA for the CDR3: TGTGCCAGCAGACAGGTAAATTACAATGAGCAGTTCTTC.

The chain recombines TRBV11-3 with TRBJ2-1, with 12 bases identical to TRBD2. Germline trimming cut 8 bases from V and 7 bases from J; bases unmatched to any gene: 3. CDR3 length: 13 residues. Germline V gene data show CDR1 as SGHNT and CDR2 as YENEEA. Here the CDR3 reads CASRTSGENEQFF. DNA for the CDR3: TGTGCCAGCCGGACTAGCGGGGAGAATGAGCAGTTCTTC.

This clone came up once. The chain recombines TRBV21-1 with TRBJ1-5. TRBV21-1 is a pseudogene. The CDR3 loop spans 20 amino acids. As DNA, the CDR3 is TGTGCCAGCAGCAAAAGGGCGGGACGGTCGGTTACCCAACCCAATCAGCCCCAGCATTTT. Its translation is CASSKRAGRSVTQPNQPQHF.

This chain joins TRBV29-1 and TRBJ1-1; possible D gene TRBD1, 6 bases. CDR3 length: 14 amino acids. With 3 bases removed from V and 3 bases from J, the gap between germline ends came to 14 bases. CDR1 and CDR2 from the germline V gene are SQVTM and ANQGSEA. The chain's CDR3 is CSVELRGRDTEAFF. The CDR3 nucleotides read TGCAGCGTTGAGCTCCGGGGGCGAGACACTGAAGCTTTCTTT.

V gene TRBV7-9 combines with J gene TRBJ1-1; D unresolved. The CDR3 contains 12 residues. Germline values: CDR1 SEHNR, CDR2 FQNEAQ (reference sequence). V lost 5 bases and J 4 bases, leaving 8 bases between the germline ends. CDR3 sequence reads: CASSAIRTEAFF. CDR3 nucleotide sequence: TGTGCCAGCAGCGCAATTCGCACTGAAGCTTTCTTT.

This clone was seen only once. The chain recombines TRBV27 with TRBJ1-1; 9 bases match TRBD1. The CDR3 sequence is 15 residues long. V lost 4 bases to trimming and J lost 6 bases; unmatched junction nucleotides: 9. The germline V gene encodes CDR1 MNHEY and CDR2 SMNVEV (reference sequence). The CDR3 loop reads CASSSSRDRVPEAFF. CDR3 nucleotides: TGTGCCAGCAGTTCATCCCGGGACAGGGTCCCTGAAGCTTTCTTT.

The V and J genes are TRBV4-3 and TRBJ1-4; D is uncertain. V was cut by 1 base and J by 0 bases, with 12 bases left in between. This CDR3 has 17 residues. Germline V CDR1 and CDR2: LGHNA, YSLEER. The DNA of the CDR3 is TGCGCCAGCAGCCAAGGACTAAAGGGAGCAACTAATGAAAAACTGTTTTTT. Protein sequence: CASSQGLKGATNEKLFF.

This CDR3 is CASSLRGLARDEQFF. CDR3 DNA: TGTGCCAGCAGCTTAAGGGGACTAGCGCGCGATGAGCAGTTCTTC. The gene calls are TRBV7-2 and TRBJ2-1, with TRBD2 identical over 10 bases. CDR1 and CDR2 (germline): SGHTA, FQGNSA. This CDR3 has 15 residues. The J segment lost 8 bases and the V segment lost 2 bases, leaving 6 bases of the junction unmatched.

The chain recombines TRBV6-5 with TRBJ2-2, with 8 bases fitting TRBD1. The V gene end was trimmed by 5 bases and the J gene end by 5 bases; junction bases not matched to a gene: 7. CDR1 MNHEY and CDR2 SVGAGI come from the germline V gene. The CDR3 loop spans 15 amino acids. CDR3 amino acids: CASSIRTGWTGELFF. CDR3 nucleotide sequence: TGTGCCAGCAGTATCCGGACAGGGTGGACCGGGGAGCTGTTTTTT.

This chain links TRBV14 with TRBJ2-7; no reliable D call. Germline CDR1 SGHDN, CDR2 FVKESK. V gave up 0 bases and J gave up 0 bases, with 9 bases separating them. The CDR3 is made up of 15 amino acids. The CDR3 sequence: CASSQDWPSSYEQYF. CDR3 DNA sequence: TGTGCCAGCAGCCAAGATTGGCCGAGCTCCTACGAGCAGTACTTC.

The chain has TRBV28 and TRBJ2-7; 7 bases line up with TRBD1. Trimming removed 5 bases from V and 0 bases from J; junction bases left unmatched: 4. The CDR3 sequence is 14 residues long. The germline CDR1 and CDR2 sequences are MDHEN and SYDVKM. CDR3 in DNA: TGTGCCAGCAGTGGGAACAGGGGCTCCTACGAGCAGTACTTC. It is translated as CASSGNRGSYEQYF.

The chain carries TRBV29-1 and TRBJ1-3, with D possibly being TRBD1 (6 bases). Trimming removed 6 bases from V and 2 bases from J, with 14 bases in between. Looked up from germline, CDR1 is SQVTM and CDR2 is ANQGSEA. The CDR3 spans 14 residues. CDR3 loop: CSVVPTGAGNTIYF. Written as DNA, the CDR3 is TGCAGCGTAGTCCCGACAGGAGCTGGAAACACCATATATTTT.

The V call is TRBV19, the J call TRBJ1-4; TRBD1 agrees at 8 bases. The V and J ends lost 7 bases and 8 bases, in that order; junction bases with no gene match: 6. From germline, CDR1 is LNHDA and CDR2 SQIVND (reference sequence). The CDR3 has 13 amino acids. The CDR3 is CASTTGGREKLFF. DNA of the CDR3: TGTGCCAGTACAACAGGGGGGCGCGAAAAACTGTTTTTT. Full variable domain (remainder filled in from reference TRBV19 and TRBJ1-4): DGGITQSPKYLFRKEGQNVTLSCEQNLNHDAMYWYRQDPGQGLRLIYYSQIVNDFQKGDIAEGYSVSREKKESFPLTVTSAQKNPTAFYLCASTTGGREKLFFGSGTQLSVL.

The chain employs TRBV23-1 and TRBJ1-6; a weak D match, TRBD1 (6 bases). TRBV23-1 is noted as an ORF with a role that remains uncertain. The CDR3 length is 18 residues. Trimming removed 8 bases at V and 0 bases at J, with 20 bases between. The CDR3 DNA reads TGCGCCAGCGAATCGCCGGGACACGGGAGCTCCTATAATTCACCCCTCCACTTT. Its protein product is CASESPGHGSSYNSPLHF.

This sequence joins TRBV6-4 and TRBJ2-2; D is undetermined. This CDR3 is 12 amino acids long. V lost 4 bases and J 4 bases, leaving 4 bases between the germline ends. CDR1 MRHNA and CDR2 SNTAGT come from the germline V gene. For the CDR3, the DNA is TGTGCCAGCAGTGTGGGCACCGGGGAGCTGTTTTTT. This codes for CASSVGTGELFF.

V usage is TRBV6-5 and J usage is TRBJ2-3; TRBD1 agrees at 8 bases. The CDR3 has 15 residues. Germline values: CDR1 MNHEY, CDR2 SVGAGI. V dropped 6 bases and J dropped 2; count of bases not matched to a gene: 7. In DNA form, the CDR3 reads TGTGCCAGCAGCTCCGGGACAGGAGCCACAGATACGCAGTATTTT. Translation: CASSSGTGATDTQYF.

The chain uses TRBV6-5 and TRBJ2-1; 11 bases line up with TRBD2. Trimming cost V 6 bases and J 3 bases; bases outside gene matches: 4. There are 15 residues in the CDR3. Germline V CDR1 and CDR2: MNHEY, SVGAGI. The CDR3, as DNA: TGTGCCAGCAGCCGTACTAGCGGGAGCTACAATGAGCAGTTCTTC. It is translated as CASSRTSGSYNEQFF.

The chain uses TRBV30 and TRBJ2-1; maybe TRBD2 (6 bases). The V and J ends lost 1 base and 6 bases respectively, with 10 bases between them. From germline, CDR1 is GTSNPN and CDR2 SVGIG (reference sequence). The CDR3 is made up of 13 amino acids. CDR3 in DNA: TGTGCCTGGAGTGGGGTAGCGGCCAATGAGCAGTTCTTC. This translates into CAWSGVAANEQFF.